The rows below give T cell receptor beta chains drawn from one sample of a study of cytomegalovirus exposure and HLA in healthy donors. Clones were sequenced by immunoSEQ multiplex PCR, and TCRdb holds only the in-frame ones, with some missing. The sample contains about 130,000 clones, approximately 69% of which appear only once. Sequenced: PBMCs. All receptors derive from a man between 40 and 49 years old in good health and CMV-seropositive. Each CDR3 is given with its conserved first and last residue. The D gene is left open where the match is weak. Only some rows state a clone size, as once, few, many or a class for expanded clones.

TGTGCCTGGAGGGACAGCTCCTATAATTCACCCCTCCACTTT,CAWRDSSYNSPLHF,-,TRBJ1-6,TRBV30,-
TGTGCCACCACCCCCCCGTCAGGCAGAGAGACCCAGTACTTC,CATTPPSGRETQYF,-,TRBJ2-5,TRBV19,-
TGTGCCAGTAGTCAACTACAGGGGGAGAGTGAAGCTTTCTTT,CASSQLQGESEAFF,TRBD1,TRBJ1-1,TRBV19,-
TGTGCCAGTAGACTGGACAGGGGAGCGACCGGGGAGCTGTTTTTT,CASRLDRGATGELFF,TRBD1,TRBJ2-2,TRBV19,few
TGTGCCAGTAGTGCCAGACAGTTTAATCAGCCCCAGCATTTT,CASSARQFNQPQHF,-,TRBJ1-5,TRBV19,-
TGTGCCAGAAGCTTAAAGCGGGAGGGCCTACAATTAGAGCAGTTCTTC,CARSLKREGLQLEQFF,TRBD2,TRBJ2-1,TRBV5-3,few
TGTGCCAGCAGTAACCGACAGGGGAGCAATCAGCCCCAGCATTTT,CASSNRQGSNQPQHF,TRBD1,TRBJ1-5,TRBV6-5,-
TGTGCCAGCAGCTTGGGACCTAGCGGGGGGGCCGGCACAGATACGCAGTATTTT,CASSLGPSGGAGTDTQYF,TRBD2,TRBJ2-3,TRBV5-8,-
TGTGCCAGCAGTTCCAGGGGGGAGCAGTTCTTC,CASSSRGEQFF,TRBD1,TRBJ2-1,TRBV11-3,-
TGTGCCAGCAGCATTGGCCCGGGACAGGGGACCTACGAGCAGTACTTC,CASSIGPGQGTYEQYF,TRBD1,TRBJ2-7,TRBV5-4,-
TGTGCCAGCAGTCCTTTCAGCGGGACTACCGGGGAGCTGTTTTTT,CASSPFSGTTGELFF,TRBD2,TRBJ2-2,TRBV6-6,-
TGTGCCAGCGGCCGGGACAGGGGGCGGGAGACCCAGTACTTC,CASGRDRGRETQYF,TRBD1,TRBJ2-5,TRBV2,-
TGTGCCAGCAGCCCCCCCGGGAGTGAGGCCCGGCAGACGCAGTATTTT,CASSPPGSEARQTQYF,-,TRBJ2-3,TRBV9,-
TGCGCCAGCAGCTTAAGCAGGGGTTTAGCCGAGCAGTACTTC,CASSLSRGLAEQYF,-,TRBJ2-7,TRBV5-1,-
TGTGCCACCAGACAGGTAACCGAGCAGTACTTC,CATRQVTEQYF,-,TRBJ2-7,TRBV27,-
TGTGCCAGCAGTTTCGGGGTACCAGCCGGGGAGCTGTTTTTT,CASSFGVPAGELFF,-,TRBJ2-2,TRBV28,-
TGTGCCAGCAGCCCGGGGAGGGGACTAGCGGGCCAAGAGACCCAGTACTTC,CASSPGRGLAGQETQYF,TRBD2,TRBJ2-5,TRBV4-2,few
TGTGCCACCAGCGGGGACTATCCGAACACCGGGGAGCTGTTTTTT,CATSGDYPNTGELFF,TRBD2,TRBJ2-2,TRBV15,-
TGTGCCAGCAGCACTTCGGGCGGGAGGTACGAGCAGTACTTC,CASSTSGGRYEQYF,TRBD2,TRBJ2-7,TRBV13,once
TGCAGCGGAGGGGGGGGAGAGACCCAGTACTTC,CSGGGGETQYF,-,TRBJ2-5,TRBV29-1,-
TGTGCCAGCACCCAAAGGGACAGGTCAAGGTATGGCTACACCTTC,CASTQRDRSRYGYTF,TRBD1,TRBJ1-2,TRBV28,few
TGTGCCAGCAGCACCAGCTCCTACGAGCAGTACTTC,CASSTSSYEQYF,-,TRBJ2-7,TRBV7-6,few
TGTGCCAGCAGTGACTCTCGGGCAGGGGGACACGAGCAGTACTTC,CASSDSRAGGHEQYF,TRBD1,TRBJ2-7,TRBV6-1,-
TGTGCCAGCAGCGTAGGGGACAGGGGGGAGACCCAGTACTTC,CASSVGDRGETQYF,TRBD1,TRBJ2-5,TRBV9,-
TGTGCCAGCTCACCTAAGGGGCCGAAAAACACCATATATTTT,CASSPKGPKNTIYF,-,TRBJ1-3,TRBV18,-
TGTGCCTGGGAACAGGGCCAATCTTTCCGCACAGATACGCAGTATTTT,CAWEQGQSFRTDTQYF,-,TRBJ2-3,TRBV30,few
TGTGCCAGCAGTTCCTTAGGGACAGGGCATAACGAGCAGTACTTC,CASSSLGTGHNEQYF,TRBD1,TRBJ2-7,TRBV6-5,-
TGTGCCAGCAGCGCAAGGACTAGCGGGAGTGGGGCCGGGGAGCTGTTTTTT,CASSARTSGSGAGELFF,TRBD2,TRBJ2-2,TRBV9,-
TGTGCCAGCAGTTACGGGCTAGCTGGCTACACCTTC,CASSYGLAGYTF,-,TRBJ1-2,TRBV6-6,-
TGCGCCAGCAGCTTGGGGACAGGGGGGAGAGGGAACACTGAAGCTTTCTTT,CASSLGTGGRGNTEAFF,TRBD1,TRBJ1-1,TRBV5-1,-
TGTGCCAGCAGAACAGGTATCGGGGAGCTGTTTTTT,CASRTGIGELFF,-,TRBJ2-2,TRBV6-1,few
TGTGCCAGTAGTTTCCGGTCGGTGGACACTGAAGCTTTCTTT,CASSFRSVDTEAFF,-,TRBJ1-1,TRBV19,-
TGTGCCAGCAGTCCTGGGGGGACCGGGACTGAAGCTTTCTTT,CASSPGGTGTEAFF,-,TRBJ1-1,TRBV7-2,few
TGTGCCAGCAGGCGGGGCATGGGGGACAATGAGCAGTTCTTC,CASRRGMGDNEQFF,-,TRBJ2-1,TRBV6-4,few
TGTGCCAGCAGCCAACTCCTGGGAGGGCAATCACCCCTCCACTTT,CASSQLLGGQSPLHF,-,TRBJ1-6,TRBV14,-
TGTGCCAGCAGCTTAGGGTCACCGAACCGGGGGTTCTTC,CASSLGSPNRGFF,-,TRBJ2-1,TRBV7-8,-
TGTGCCAGCAGCTCCATCCTAGCGGGAGGGCCGTATACGCAGTATTTT,CASSSILAGGPYTQYF,TRBD2,TRBJ2-3,TRBV5-6,-
TGTGCCAGCAGCTCCGGGACTAGCGGGGGGGAAGCCGGGGAGCTGTTTTTT,CASSSGTSGGEAGELFF,TRBD2,TRBJ2-2,TRBV5-4,once
TGTGCCAGCAGCGTAGGGGCCAGGGTTAATGAAAAACTGTTTTTT,CASSVGARVNEKLFF,-,TRBJ1-4,TRBV9,-
TGTGCCAGCAGCTTGGTCCCAGGGGGCGGATCTGGGGCCAACGTCCTGACTTTC,CASSLVPGGGSGANVLTF,TRBD1,TRBJ2-6,TRBV7-6,-
TGTGCCACTCACAGGGAATATAGGGACAGGGTGAATTCACCCCTCCACTTT,CATHREYRDRVNSPLHF,TRBD1,TRBJ1-6,TRBV27,-
TGTGCCAGCAGCAAAGGCCCCCGACAGGTCGCTAGCACAGATACGCAGTATTTT,CASSKGPRQVASTDTQYF,-,TRBJ2-3,TRBV21-1,-
TGTGCCAGCAGCCCGGGACAGGGGCAGCCCCAGCATTTT,CASSPGQGQPQHF,TRBD1,TRBJ1-5,TRBV6-6,few
TGTGCCAGCAGCCCAATCGGACAGGGATTTATTTCACCCCTCCACTTT,CASSPIGQGFISPLHF,TRBD1,TRBJ1-6,TRBV7-9,-
TGTGTCAGCAGGAGGACAGGGGGGGTCTATGGCTACACCTTC,CVSRRTGGVYGYTF,TRBD1,TRBJ1-2,TRBV28,-
TGCGCCAGCAGTCCGCGGTTTGGGGGCGACGAGCAGTACTTC,CASSPRFGGDEQYF,-,TRBJ2-7,TRBV5-1,-
TGTGCCAGCAGCGACCAAACAGGGGGAGAAAGTCCGCGTCAGTACTTC,CASSDQTGGESPRQYF,TRBD1,TRBJ2-4,TRBV5-4,-
TGTGCCAGCAGCAGGGACTCGGATCAGCCCCAGCATTTT,CASSRDSDQPQHF,-,TRBJ1-5,TRBV5-4,few
TGTGCCAGCAGTATAGGGACAGGGGCTGGTGAAGCTTTCTTT,CASSIGTGAGEAFF,TRBD1,TRBJ1-1,TRBV6-5,many
TGTGCCAGCAGTCCAGGGACAGGTCCTAGATCTTACTACAATGAGCAGTTCTTC,CASSPGTGPRSYYNEQFF,TRBD1,TRBJ2-1,TRBV27,-
TGTGCCAGCAGTTTATCCGGGACAGGGAGGAATGGCTACACCTTC,CASSLSGTGRNGYTF,TRBD1,TRBJ1-2,TRBV27,-
TGTGCCAGCAGCGTACAGGGGAAAAGGGACTATGGCTACACCTTC,CASSVQGKRDYGYTF,TRBD1,TRBJ1-2,TRBV28,once